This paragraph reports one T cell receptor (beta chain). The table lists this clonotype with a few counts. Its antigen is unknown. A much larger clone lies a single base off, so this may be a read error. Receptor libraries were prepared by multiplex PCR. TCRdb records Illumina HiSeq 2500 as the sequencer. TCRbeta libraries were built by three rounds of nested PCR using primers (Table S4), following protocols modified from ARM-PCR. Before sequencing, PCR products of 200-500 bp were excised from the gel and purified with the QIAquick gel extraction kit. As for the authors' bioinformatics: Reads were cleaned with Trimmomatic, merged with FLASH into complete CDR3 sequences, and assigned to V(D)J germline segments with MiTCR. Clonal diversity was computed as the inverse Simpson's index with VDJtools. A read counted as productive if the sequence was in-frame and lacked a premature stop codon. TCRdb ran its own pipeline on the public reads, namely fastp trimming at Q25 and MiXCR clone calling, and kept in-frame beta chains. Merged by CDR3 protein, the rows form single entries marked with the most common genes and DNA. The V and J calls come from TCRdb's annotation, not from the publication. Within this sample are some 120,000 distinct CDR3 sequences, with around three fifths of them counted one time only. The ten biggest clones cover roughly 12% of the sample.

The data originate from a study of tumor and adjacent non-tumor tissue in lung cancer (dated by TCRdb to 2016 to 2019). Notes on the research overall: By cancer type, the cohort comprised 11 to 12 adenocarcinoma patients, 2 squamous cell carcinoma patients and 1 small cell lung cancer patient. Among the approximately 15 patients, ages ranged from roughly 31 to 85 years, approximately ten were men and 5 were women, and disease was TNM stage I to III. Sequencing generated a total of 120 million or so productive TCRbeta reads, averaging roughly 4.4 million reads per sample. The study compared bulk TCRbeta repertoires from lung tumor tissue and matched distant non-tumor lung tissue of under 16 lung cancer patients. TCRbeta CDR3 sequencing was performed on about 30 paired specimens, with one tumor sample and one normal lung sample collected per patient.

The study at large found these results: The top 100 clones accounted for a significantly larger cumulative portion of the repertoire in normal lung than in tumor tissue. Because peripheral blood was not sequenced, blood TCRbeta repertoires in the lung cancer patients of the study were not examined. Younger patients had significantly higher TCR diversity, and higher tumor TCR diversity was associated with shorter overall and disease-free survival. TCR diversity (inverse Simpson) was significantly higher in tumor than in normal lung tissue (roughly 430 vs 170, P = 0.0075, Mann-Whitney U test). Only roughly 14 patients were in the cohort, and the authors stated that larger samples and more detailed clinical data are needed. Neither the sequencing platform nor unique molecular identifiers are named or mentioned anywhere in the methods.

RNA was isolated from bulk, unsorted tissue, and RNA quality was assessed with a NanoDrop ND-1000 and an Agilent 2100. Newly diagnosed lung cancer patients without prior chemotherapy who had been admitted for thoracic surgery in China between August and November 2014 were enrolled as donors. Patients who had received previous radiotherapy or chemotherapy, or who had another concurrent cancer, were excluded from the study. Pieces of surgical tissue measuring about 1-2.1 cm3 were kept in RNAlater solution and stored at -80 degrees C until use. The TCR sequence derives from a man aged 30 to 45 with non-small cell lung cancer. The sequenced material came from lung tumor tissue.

The CDR3 protein: CSTRKNQGGEQYF. The DNA sequence reads TGCAGTACTCGAAAGAACCAGGGGGGCGAGCAGTACTTC. The chain is made from TRBV20-1 and TRBJ2-7; the best D guess is TRBD1, with 7 bases matching. Trimming at the junction amounts to 8 bases on V and 6 bases on J, and the germline ends lie 20 bases apart. The CDR3 contains 13 residues, cysteine and phenylalanine counted. Only the CDR3 DNA is retained, 39 bases long and in frame from the first base. For CDR1 and CDR2, the germline V gene (reference sequence) lists DFQATT and SNEGSKA.